Presented here are 20 T cell receptor beta chains from one specimen sequenced in a study of blood T cells in healthy people across ages. Through a sample-barcoded 5' primer and a J-beta primer mix, a second PCR was run for roughly 6 to 11 cycles. TCRdb independently ran MiXCR on the 5' RACE reads; one entry per CDR3 protein. The sample contains about 1.5 million distinct CDR3 sequences, roughly 43% of which appear only once. Sequences were obtained from blood. These receptors originate from a woman in her late teens or twenties in good health.

This chain joins TRBV20-1 and TRBJ2-1; 9 nucleotides agree with TRBD2. V shed 1 base and J 5 bases; nucleotides not matched to a gene: 6. Germline CDR1 and CDR2: DFQATT and SNEGSKA (reference sequence). The CDR3 has 15 amino acids. The CDR3 DNA reads as TGCAGTGCTAGAGCACCGGGACTAGCCCACAATGAGCAGTTCTTC. It yields the protein CSARAPGLAHNEQFF.

This clonotype has just one count. The J gene is TRBJ2-7, the V gene TRBV3-1; 9 positions agree with TRBD1. CDR1 is LGHDT, CDR2 YNNKEL, per germline (reference sequence). CDR3 length: 14 amino acids. Trimming at V came to 5 bases and at J to 3 bases, leaving 5 bases not matched to a gene. The chain's CDR3 is CASSSWTGDYEQYF. The DNA of the CDR3 is TGTGCCAGCAGCTCTTGGACAGGGGACTACGAGCAGTACTTC.

J is TRBJ2-1 and V is TRBV4-3; 11 positions match TRBD2. The CDR3 contains 18 residues. With V trimmed by 0 bases and J by 1 base, 5 bases remained unmatched. Germline V CDR1 and CDR2: LGHNA, YSLEER. The CDR3 DNA follows: TGCGCCAGCAGCCAAGAACTGAGGACTAGCGGGTCCTACAATGAGCAGTTCTTC. This sequence encodes CASSQELRTSGSYNEQFF.

The V gene is TRBV20-1, the J gene TRBJ2-1; TRBD1 agrees at 9 bases. The germline V gene encodes CDR1 DFQATT and CDR2 SNEGSKA (reference sequence). The trim removed 1 base at V and 4 bases at J, leaving 5 bases unmatched. CDR3 length: 15 residues. The CDR3 bases are TGCAGTGCTAGAGCCGGGACAGGGAATTACAATGAGCAGTTCTTC. This gives the protein CSARAGTGNYNEQFF.

The chain carries TRBV6-5 and TRBJ1-5; D ambiguous. CDR1 and CDR2 (germline): MNHEY, SVGAGI. The CDR3 spans 11 residues. The V end lost 6 bases, the J end lost 7 bases, and 7 bases lay between the germline ends. CDR3 coding DNA: TGTGCCAGCAGGGTCCGGCAGCCCCAGCATTTT. Protein product: CASRVRQPQHF.

In its sample, this clonotype was seen many times. This chain links TRBV11-2 with TRBJ1-2; D perhaps matches TRBD1 (5 bases). This CDR3 is built from 13 residues. V lost 5 bases and J 2 bases, leaving 9 bases between the germline ends. Germline V CDR1 and CDR2: SGHAT, FQNNGV. CDR3 amino acids: CASSPQGNYGYTF. The CDR3 DNA sequence: TGTGCCAGCAGCCCTCAGGGAAACTATGGCTACACCTTC. The full variable domain, its missing parts supplied by reference TRBV11-2 and TRBJ1-2, is EAGVAQSPRYKIIEKRQSVAFWCNPISGHATLYWYQQILGQGPKLLIQFQNNGVVDDSQLPKDRFSAERLKGVDSTLKIQPAKLEDSAVYLCASSPQGNYGYTFGSGTRLTVV.

The table lists this clonotype with a few counts. This chain joins TRBV9 and TRBJ2-5, with 9 positions matching TRBD2. Losses at the gene ends were 3 bases for V and 2 bases for J; bases not matched to a gene: 8. The CDR3 has 16 residues. CDR1 and CDR2 from the germline V gene are SGDLS and YYNGEE. The DNA of the CDR3 is TGTGCCAGCAGCGCCAATCGAGCGGGAGGACAAGAGACCCAGTACTTC. This gives the protein CASSANRAGGQETQYF.

The rearrangement uses TRBV2 and TRBJ1-2; D unresolved. This CDR3 spans 12 amino acids. The germline CDR1 and CDR2 sequences are SNHLY and FYNNEI. V lost 10 bases and J lost 0, with 9 bases in between. The CDR3 protein is CANGAANYGYTF. In nucleotides, the CDR3 is TGTGCCAACGGAGCTGCTAACTATGGCTACACCTTC. Full variable domain (rest looked up from reference TRBV2 and TRBJ1-2): EPEVTQTPSHQVTQMGQEVILRCVPISNHLYFYWYRQILGQKVEFLVSFYNNEISEKSEIFDDQFSVERPDGSNFTLKIRSTKLEDSAMYFCANGAANYGYTFGSGTRLTVV.

The gene calls are TRBV9 and TRBJ2-3; possibly TRBD1 for D (6 bases). Trimming removed 0 bases at V and 3 bases at J, with 11 bases between. CDR1 and CDR2 (germline): SGDLS, YYNGEE. This CDR3 is built from 15 residues. The chain's CDR3 is CASSVDGDITDTQYF. The CDR3 nucleotides read TGTGCCAGCAGCGTAGATGGGGACATTACAGATACGCAGTATTTT.

Only a few counts were recorded for this clonotype. The rearrangement links TRBV29-1 to TRBJ2-1; possibly TRBD1 for D (6 bases). Deletions cut 6 bases from V and 5 bases from J, with 8 bases between. This CDR3 region has 11 residues. Germline assignment: CDR1 SQVTM and CDR2 ANQGSEA. The CDR3, as DNA: TGCAGCGTCGACAGGAACAATGAGCAGTTCTTC. Encoded protein: CSVDRNNEQFF.

V usage is TRBV6-2 or TRBV6-3 and J usage is TRBJ2-5; D gene ambiguous. V dropped 7 bases and J dropped 2 bases, with 11 bases sitting between them. The CDR3 runs 13 residues. Germline values: CDR1 MNHEY, CDR2 SVGEGT. The CDR3 DNA reads as TGTGCCAGCACCTATAGTTGGCAAGAGACCCAGTACTTC. Translation: CASTYSWQETQYF.

The genes are TRBV4-3 and TRBJ1-1, with D perhaps TRBD1 (6 bases). Trimming stripped 2 bases from V and 5 bases from J, with 18 bases between. This CDR3 is 16 amino acids long. In germline, CDR1 is LGHNA, CDR2 YSLEER. The CDR3 DNA follows: TGCGCCAGCAGCCAACTGACCGGGGGGCGTCGGACTGAAGCTTTCTTT. As protein: CASSQLTGGRRTEAFF.

The chain uses TRBV20-1 and TRBJ2-6; weak D call: TRBD1 (7 bases). This CDR3 comprises 16 residues. CDR1 DFQATT and CDR2 SNEGSKA come from the germline V gene (reference sequence). Trimming cost V 0 bases and J 2 bases, with 11 bases left between them. CDR3 DNA sequence: TGCAGTGCTAGAGAGGGGGGACAGACTGGGGCCAACGTCCTGACTTTC. Residues: CSAREGGQTGANVLTF.

The rearrangement links TRBV7-9 to TRBJ2-7; the D is unclear. Trimming pared 4 bases from V and 0 bases from J, leaving 10 bases between. CDR3 size: 14 residues. CDR1 is SEHNR and CDR2 is FQNEAQ in the germline V gene (reference sequence). The CDR3 reads CASSSLSSSYEQYF. As DNA, the CDR3 is TGTGCCAGCAGCTCGCTCAGTAGCTCCTACGAGCAGTACTTC.

With respect to this clonotype: A read error may produce the germline difference seen at one junction end. The J gene is TRBJ2-5, the V gene TRBV28; 9 nucleotides align to TRBD1. The DNA end favors TRBJ2-7, so the J call may be wrong. The germline gives CDR1 MDHEN, CDR2 SYDVKM. The CDR3 totals 16 residues. CDR3 sequence reads: CSSSPPGTGSFNEQYF. In nucleotides, the CDR3 is TGTTCCAGCAGTCCCCCCGGGACAGGGAGTTTCAACGAGCAGTACTTC.

As for this clonotype: A much larger clone sits a single nucleotide away, making a read error possible. The rearrangement links TRBV21-1 to TRBJ2-5; the table's TRBD1 call for D was not verified on the DNA. TRBV21-1 is described as a pseudogene. The CDR3 runs to 19 residues. The CDR3 protein is CASSKGWGPVSLSPNEQYF. The DNA of the CDR3 is TGTGCCAGCAGCAAAGGTTGGGGGCCAGTTAGTCTTTCCCCCAATGAGCAGTACTTC.

The chain uses TRBV11-2 and TRBJ2-7; D may be TRBD2 (5 bases). CDR1 is SGHAT and CDR2 is FQNNGV in the germline V gene. The CDR3 covers 14 residues. V gave up 10 bases and J gave up 0 bases, with 16 bases separating them. CDR3 sequence reads: CANTADYSSYEQYF. The CDR3 bases are TGTGCCAACACCGCAGACTACAGCTCCTACGAGCAGTACTTC. The variable domain in full, with the rest retrieved from reference TRBV11-2 and TRBJ2-7, is EAGVAQSPRYKIIEKRQSVAFWCNPISGHATLYWYQQILGQGPKLLIQFQNNGVVDDSQLPKDRFSAERLKGVDSTLKIQPAKLEDSAVYLCANTADYSSYEQYFGPGTRLTVT.

Only a few counts were recorded for this clonotype. A junction end diverges from the germline sequence, so it may reflect a read error. The rearrangement uses TRBV5-1 and TRBJ2-7; 7 bases are shared with TRBD1. CDR1 is SGHRS and CDR2 is YFSETQ in the germline V gene. The CDR3 contains 14 residues. CDR3 loop: CASSLTGTAYEQYF. In DNA, the CDR3 is TGTGCCAGCAGCTTAACCGGGACAGCTTACGAGCAGTACTTC.

The chain uses TRBV4-3 and TRBJ2-1, with D perhaps TRBD2 (6 bases). This CDR3 region has 13 residues. V was pared by 4 bases and J by 9 bases, with 13 bases between. CDR1 is LGHNA and CDR2 is YSLEER in the germline V gene. The CDR3 DNA sequence: TGCGCCAGCAGCCGGGGGGTCCTGGGTGAGCAGTTCTTC. Translation gives CASSRGVLGEQFF.

The chain couples TRBV12-3 or TRBV12-4 to TRBJ2-4; D is possibly TRBD1 (6 bases). V was clipped by 5 bases and J by 3 bases, with 20 bases between them. CDR3 length equals 17 residues. CDR3 DNA: TGTGCCAGCAGTGTAACCGGAAGAACAGGGATCAAAAACATTCAGTACTTC. Its translation: CASSVTGRTGIKNIQYF.